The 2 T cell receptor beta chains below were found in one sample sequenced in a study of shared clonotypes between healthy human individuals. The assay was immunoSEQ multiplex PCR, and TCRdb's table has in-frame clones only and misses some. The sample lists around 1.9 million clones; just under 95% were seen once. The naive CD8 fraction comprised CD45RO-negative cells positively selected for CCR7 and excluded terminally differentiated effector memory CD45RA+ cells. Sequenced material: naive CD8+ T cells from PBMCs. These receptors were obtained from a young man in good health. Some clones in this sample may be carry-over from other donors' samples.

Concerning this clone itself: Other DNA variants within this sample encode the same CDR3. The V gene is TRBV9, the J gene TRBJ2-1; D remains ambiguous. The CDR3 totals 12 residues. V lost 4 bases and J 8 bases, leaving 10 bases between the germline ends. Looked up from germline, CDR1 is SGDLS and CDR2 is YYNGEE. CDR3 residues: CASSPPGYEQFF. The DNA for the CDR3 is TGTGCCAGCAGCCCACCGGGCTATGAGCAGTTCTTC. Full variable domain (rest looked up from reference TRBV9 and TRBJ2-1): DSGVTQTPKHLITATGQRVTLRCSPRSGDLSVYWYQQSLDQGLQFLIQYYNGEERAKGNILERFSAQQFPDLHSELNLSSLELGDSALYFCASSPPGYEQFFGPGTRLTVL.

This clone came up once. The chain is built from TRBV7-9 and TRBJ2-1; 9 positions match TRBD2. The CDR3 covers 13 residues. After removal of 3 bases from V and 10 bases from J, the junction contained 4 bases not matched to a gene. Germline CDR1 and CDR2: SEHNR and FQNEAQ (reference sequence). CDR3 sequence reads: CASSLGLAWEQFF. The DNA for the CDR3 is TGTGCCAGCAGCTTGGGACTAGCCTGGGAGCAGTTCTTC. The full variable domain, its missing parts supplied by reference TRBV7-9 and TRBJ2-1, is DTGVSQNPRHKITKRGQNVTFRCDPISEHNRLYWYRQTLGQGPEFLTYFQNEAQLEKSRLLSDRFSAERPKGSFSTLEIQRTEQGDSAMYLCASSLGLAWEQFFGPGTRLTVL.